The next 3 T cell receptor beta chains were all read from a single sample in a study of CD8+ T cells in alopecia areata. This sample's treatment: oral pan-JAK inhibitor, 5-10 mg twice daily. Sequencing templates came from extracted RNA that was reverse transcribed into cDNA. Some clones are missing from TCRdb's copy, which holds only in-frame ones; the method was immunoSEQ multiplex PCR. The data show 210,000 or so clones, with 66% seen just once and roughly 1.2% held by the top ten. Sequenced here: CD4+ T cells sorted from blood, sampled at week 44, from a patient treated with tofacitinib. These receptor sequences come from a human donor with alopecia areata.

This CDR3 reads CSVGARLGNTGELFF. The CDR3 nucleotides read TGCAGCGTTGGCGCACGGTTGGGGAACACCGGGGAGCTGTTTTTT. The chain links TRBV29-1 to TRBJ2-2; D unclear. In germline, CDR1 is SQVTM, CDR2 ANQGSEA. The V gene lost 4 bases and the J gene lost 1 base, with 13 bases spanning the gap. CDR3 size: 15 residues.

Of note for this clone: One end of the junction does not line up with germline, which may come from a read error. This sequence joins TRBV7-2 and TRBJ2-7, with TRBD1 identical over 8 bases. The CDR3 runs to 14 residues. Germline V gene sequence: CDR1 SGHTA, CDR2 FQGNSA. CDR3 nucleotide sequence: TGTGCCAGCACCTTAACAGGGGGATCCTACGAGCAGTACTTC. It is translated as CASTLTGGSYEQYF.

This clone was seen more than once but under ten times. In nucleotides, the CDR3 is TGTGCCATCAGTGGACTTGGGGGAGACACTGAAGCTTTCTTT. As protein: CAISGLGGDTEAFF. This chain uses TRBV10-3 with TRBJ1-1; tentatively, D is TRBD1 (5 bases). Deletions cut 4 bases from V and 3 bases from J, with 12 bases between. Germline CDR1 and CDR2: ENHRY and SYGVKD. The CDR3 has 14 amino acids.